This T cell receptor beta chain appears in the sequencing data of a study of T cell responses to AZD1222 COVID-19 vaccine. Sequencing was performed with immunoSEQ multiplex PCR; in TCRdb, only in-frame clones are kept and a portion is missing. The table includes some 100,000 clones, about nine tenths detected once. The germline CDR1 and CDR2 sequences are MNHEY and SVGAGI. CDR3 length: 16 amino acids. V lost 0 bases and J 0 bases, leaving 11 bases between the germline ends. This chain uses TRBV6-5 with TRBJ1-1; D gene uncertain. The sequencing used peripheral blood, collected on day 0 of AZD1222 vaccination. The origin of this receptor is an adult in good health. This chain's CDR3 is CASSYSMASLNTEAFF. DNA for the CDR3: TGTGCCAGCAGTTACTCGATGGCCAGTTTGAACACTGAAGCTTTCTTT.